The 24 T cell receptor beta chains below were found in one sample sequenced in a study of T-cell memory formation after mild COVID-19 (dated by TCRdb to about 2021). The method behind the library was 5' RACE. The data were produced on an Illumina NovaSeq 6000. TCRdb trimmed the raw reads at Q25, called clones with MiXCR and kept productive beta chains. CDR3 protein sequences are deduplicated, and each keeps its most common genes and DNA. For this sample there are 360,000 or so distinct CDR3 sequences; approximately 27% appear just once. Approximately 13% of the sample belongs to the ten largest clones. The sample taken for sequencing was PBMCs or a T cell subset sorted from them (not recorded which). The receptors derive from an adult woman who had mild COVID-19 (a few samples of this study predate the infection). The sample titles of this study are shuffled in the database, so cell type and time point are left out; the donor was told from shared clones.

The chain employs TRBV19 and TRBJ2-2, with a weak D call TRBD2 (5 bases). Looked up from germline, CDR1 is LNHDA and CDR2 is SQIVND (reference sequence). The CDR3 extends over 14 amino acids. V was cut by 3 bases and J by 7 bases, with 12 bases left in between. CDR3 in DNA: TGTGCCAGTAGTATGGTCGGGGTCAACGGGGAGCTGTTTTTT. Translating gives CASSMVGVNGELFF.

The V and J genes are TRBV14 and TRBJ2-7; the D is unclear. This CDR3 spans 14 amino acids. Germline V gene lookup returns CDR1 SGHDN and CDR2 FVKESK. V shed 2 bases and J shed 7 bases, with 15 bases lying between them. The CDR3 spells CASSQNGQRVEQYF. Written as DNA, the CDR3 is TGTGCCAGCAGCCAAAATGGCCAACGGGTAGAGCAGTACTTC.

This chain connects TRBV19 to TRBJ1-1; TRBD1 might be the D (6 bases). Germline V CDR1 and CDR2: LNHDA, SQIVND (reference sequence). The length of the CDR3 is 13 residues. Trimming cost V 10 bases and J 8 bases, with 20 bases left between them. The CDR3, as DNA: TGTGCCACTCGGTGGGTTCGGCAGGGGGAAGCTTTCTTT. Amino acids: CATRWVRQGEAFF.

The V and J genes are TRBV20-1 and TRBJ2-5, with D possibly TRBD1 on 6 matching bases. CDR1 DFQATT and CDR2 SNEGSKA come from the germline V gene (reference sequence). The CDR3 is 14 amino acids. With 4 bases removed from V and 4 bases from J, the gap between germline ends came to 16 bases. The chain's CDR3 is CSAKVQGLRETQYF. The CDR3, as DNA: TGCAGTGCTAAGGTTCAGGGGCTGCGAGAGACCCAGTACTTC.

This clonotype was observed a few times. The chain couples TRBV4-2 to TRBJ2-3, with 11 bases lining up with TRBD2. The CDR3 contains 16 residues. Germline-derived CDR1 and CDR2 are LGHNA and YNFKEQ. Unmatched junction bases numbered 5, after V lost 4 bases and J lost 2 bases. CDR3 region: CASSLRLAGYTDTQYF. The CDR3 coding sequence is TGTGCCAGCAGCCTCCGACTAGCGGGATACACAGATACGCAGTATTTT.

With regard to this clonotype: A read error may be the cause here, since a much bigger clone is one base away. The V gene is TRBV7-9, the J gene TRBJ2-7, with no clear D. Trimming removed 3 bases at V and 6 bases at J, with 6 bases between. CDR3 length: 11 residues. CDR1 SEHNR and CDR2 FQNEAQ come from the germline V gene (reference sequence). The CDR3 DNA reads as TGTGCCAGCAGCTTTGGGCCCGAGCAGTACTTC. This translates into CASSFGPEQYF.

This clonotype came up a few times. V usage is TRBV5-1 and J usage is TRBJ2-5; a possible D gene is TRBD2 (6 bases). Trimming removed 1 base from V and 5 bases from J, with 18 bases in between. This CDR3 comprises 16 residues. CDR1 and CDR2 from the germline V gene are SGHRS and YFSETQ. The CDR3 nucleotides are TGCGCCAGCAGCTTGAGGGCGGGAAATGGCAAGGAGACCCAGTACTTC. Amino acids: CASSLRAGNGKETQYF.

The table lists this clonotype with a few counts. This sequence joins TRBV12-3 or TRBV12-4 and TRBJ1-6, with D unresolved. CDR3 length equals 11 residues. Trimming removed 6 bases at V and 16 bases at J, with 13 bases between. CDR3 nucleotides: TGTGCCAGCAGATCAGGACCGTTACTCCACTTT. Translation: CASRSGPLLHF.

This clonotype showed up just once. V is TRBV19 and J is TRBJ1-5; TRBD1 might be the D (6 bases). Deletions cut 2 bases from V and 1 base from J, with 15 bases between. Germline V gives CDR1 LNHDA, CDR2 SQIVND (reference sequence). The CDR3 has 17 amino acids. The CDR3 DNA is TGTGCCAGTAGTATAACCCCCCGGCAGGGGAGCAATCAGCCCCAGCATTTT. Protein: CASSITPRQGSNQPQHF.

This rearrangement joins TRBV20-1 to TRBJ1-1, with 9 nucleotides matching TRBD1. The germline V gene has CDR1 DFQATT and CDR2 SNEGSKA (reference sequence). Trimming cost V 5 bases and J 3 bases; bases outside gene matches: 22. The CDR3 consists of 19 residues. This CDR3 reads CSAHPDPKTGGIRDTEAFF. CDR3 nucleotides: TGCAGTGCTCATCCCGATCCGAAGACAGGGGGGATAAGGGACACTGAAGCTTTCTTT.

Only a few counts were recorded for this clonotype. The chain is built from TRBV4-1 and TRBJ2-5; 7 bases are shared with TRBD1. The V segment lost 3 bases and the J segment 11 bases; nucleotides outside the gene matches: 12. This CDR3 contains 14 residues. Per the germline V gene, CDR1 is MGHRA and CDR2 is YSYEKL. CDR3 nucleotides: TGCGCCAGCAGCCAGCCAAGGGGGCACCCGACTCAGTACTTC. It encodes CASSQPRGHPTQYF.

The rearrangement uses TRBV12-3 or TRBV12-4 and TRBJ1-6, with D possibly TRBD1 on 6 matching bases. V was pared by 3 bases and J by 10 bases, with 13 bases between. The CDR3 extends over 14 amino acids. CDR3 sequence reads: CASSLSGGESPLHF. The CDR3 region has the DNA TGTGCCAGCAGTTTGTCGGGGGGCGAGTCACCCCTCCACTTT.

This clonotype has more than one count but fewer than ten. The chain is built from TRBV12-3 or TRBV12-4 and TRBJ1-2; TRBD1 aligns across 7 bases. This CDR3 is 13 amino acids long. V lost 2 bases, J lost 4 bases, and 1 base stayed unmatched. This CDR3 reads CASSLQGVYGYTF. CDR3 DNA: TGTGCCAGCAGTTTACAGGGGGTCTATGGCTACACCTTC.

This rearrangement joins TRBV7-6 to TRBJ2-1, with a tentative D call TRBD2 (6 bases). The V end was cut by 5 bases, the J end by 4 bases, with 15 bases between. From germline, CDR1 is SGHVS and CDR2 FNYEAQ. The CDR3 has 15 amino acids. CDR3 sequence reads: CASSPPAGQYNEQFF. The CDR3 DNA sequence: TGTGCCAGCAGCCCCCCCGCGGGGCAGTACAATGAGCAGTTCTTC.

This clonotype was seen a few times. V usage is TRBV20-1 and J usage is TRBJ2-5; D is tentatively TRBD1 or TRBD2 (5 bases each). V lost 3 bases, J lost 5 bases, and 10 bases lay in between. This CDR3 contains 12 residues. Per germline, CDR1 DFQATT and CDR2 SNEGSKA (reference sequence). The CDR3 here is CSARRGRETQYF. The CDR3, as DNA: TGCAGTGCTAGGAGGGGACGGGAGACCCAGTACTTC.

This sequence joins TRBV7-9 and TRBJ1-2, with 8 bases that match TRBD1. The V and J ends lost 6 bases and 4 bases, in that order; junction bases with no gene match: 4. This CDR3 spans 13 amino acids. Germline V gene data show CDR1 as SEHNR and CDR2 as FQNEAQ (reference sequence). The CDR3 bases are TGTGCCAGCAGACATGACAGGGGCTATGGCTACACCTTC. This codes for CASRHDRGYGYTF.

In nucleotides, the CDR3 is TGTGCCAGCAGTTTGGGGGGGATACTCGCACCTAATGAAAAACTGTTTTTT. Translation gives CASSLGGILAPNEKLFF. This chain uses TRBV12-3 or TRBV12-4 with TRBJ1-4, with a tentative D call TRBD1 (5 bases). V lost 3 bases to trimming and J lost 3 bases, with 17 bases between them. This CDR3 is 17 amino acids long.

V is TRBV30 and J is TRBJ1-1; maybe TRBD1 (6 bases). CDR1 and CDR2 (germline): GTSNPN, SVGIG (reference sequence). The CDR3 totals 12 residues. Between the trimmed V and J ends, which lost 2 bases and 11 bases, there was a span of 15 bases. CDR3 sequence (DNA): TGTGCCTGGAGTTTTGGGTTGGGGGCCGCTTTCTTT. Residues: CAWSFGLGAAFF.

This clonotype was recorded at least ten times. V gene TRBV12-3 or TRBV12-4 combines with J gene TRBJ2-7; D is uncertain. The CDR3 covers 12 residues. Trimming cost V 6 bases and J 3 bases, with 9 bases left between them. The CDR3 DNA follows: TGTGCCAGCAGCCTCTACAGCTACGAGCAGTACTTC. Protein: CASSLYSYEQYF.

The rearrangement joins TRBV29-1 to TRBJ2-7, with 10 bases fitting TRBD1. The CDR3 length is 13 residues. Trimming cost V 3 bases and J 4 bases; bases outside gene matches: 3. From germline, CDR1 is SQVTM and CDR2 ANQGSEA. The CDR3 reads CSVEGQGTYEQYF. Here the CDR3 DNA reads TGCAGCGTTGAGGGACAGGGGACGTACGAGCAGTACTTC.

This clonotype was counted a few times. The chain carries TRBV10-3 and TRBJ2-1; D is undetermined. The CDR3 runs 13 residues. Trimming pared 2 bases from V and 2 bases from J, leaving 4 bases between. Germline-derived CDR1 and CDR2 are ENHRY and SYGVKD. In DNA, the CDR3 is TGTGCCATCAGTGAGACAACCTACAATGAGCAGTTCTTC. Translation gives CAISETTYNEQFF.

The chain combines TRBV18 with TRBJ1-1; D gene unclear. Germline assignment: CDR1 KGHSH and CDR2 LQKENI. Trimming cost V 6 bases and J 5 bases, with 13 bases left between them. The CDR3 loop spans 13 amino acids. CDR3 nucleotides: TGTGCCAGCTCGAGTATGGAAGAAACTGAAGCTTTCTTT. Its translation is CASSSMEETEAFF.

For the CDR3, the DNA is TGTGCCAGCAGGGGACAGGGGGTAGGAGAGACCCAGTACTTC. It specifies CASRGQGVGETQYF. The rearrangement links TRBV27 to TRBJ2-5; the match to TRBD1 covers 11 bases. CDR3 size: 14 residues. The germline gives CDR1 MNHEY, CDR2 SMNVEV (reference sequence). V shed 6 bases, J shed 4 bases, and the junction held 4 bases outside the gene matches.

This clonotype turned up a few times. This chain joins TRBV7-9 and TRBJ1-4, with TRBD1 as a possible D gene (5 bases). The ends were cut back, 0 bases at V and 11 bases at J, with 16 bases in the middle. There are 15 residues in the CDR3. Germline V gives CDR1 SEHNR, CDR2 FQNEAQ (reference sequence). This chain's CDR3 is CASSLADTPREKLFF. CDR3 coding DNA: TGTGCCAGCAGCTTAGCGGACACCCCACGGGAGAAACTGTTTTTT.